There are many counts of the clone carrying this TCR beta chain. No antigen is known for it. Beta-chain TCR CDR3 regions were amplified from RNA transcripts. HTBI primers served in a first-round RT-PCR, which a second-round multiplex PCR followed. Each CDR3 protein gets one entry after TCRdb re-called the multiplex PCR reads with MiXCR. The sample lists around 660,000 distinct CDR3 sequences, roughly 41% occurring once. The data derive from a study of Graves' ophthalmopathy and Graves' hyperthyroidism. About the research overall: Prior to any treatment, peripheral blood was collected at the time of initial diagnosis.

This CDR3 region has 14 residues. Trimming removed 5 bases from V and 8 bases from J; junction bases left unmatched: 11. Clinicians made diagnoses from clinical symptoms, serum thyroxine, TRAb, thyroid ultrasound and orbital computed tomography. Regarding the study as a whole: The authors also found most expanded thyroid clonotypes above 0.001 frequency in blood. Forecasting of ophthalmopathy progression by the model achieved 60% to 71% sensitivity and 72.22% specificity.

The sample taken for sequencing was peripheral blood. This sequence was found in an adult man with Graves' ophthalmopathy. The chain recombines TRBV12-3 or TRBV12-4 with TRBJ1-2; TRBD1 matches 7 bases. DNA of the CDR3: TGTGCCAGCAGTATCCCGGGACAGTCAGGAGGCTACACCTTC. This codes for CASSIPGQSGGYTF.